A selection of T cell receptor beta chains follows, all from one sample in a study of blood T cell repertoires in COVID-19. Data came from immunoSEQ multiplex PCR; TCRdb stores just in-frame clones and leaves some out. The sample has about 220,000 clones, 70% to 85% seen once. Material: PBMCs or T cells enriched from blood (not recorded which). These receptors were obtained from a woman aged 60-75 years who had recovered from COVID-19. Each CDR3 is given with its conserved first and last residue. D genes are given only for firm matches. Clone size is shown for a subset of rows, as once, few, many or a class of expanded clone.

clone_size	cdr3_length	j_call	d_call	v_call	cdr3_aa	cdr3_nt
-	11	TRBJ1-2	-	TRBV27	CASSSGYGYTF	TGTGCCAGCAGTTCGGGCTATGGCTACACCTTC
few	18	TRBJ2-6	-	TRBV3-1/TRBV3-2	CASSQGTEGSSGANVLTF	TGTGCCAGCAGCCAAGGAACAGAAGGAAGCTCTGGGGCCAACGTCCTGACTTTC
-	15	TRBJ2-5	TRBD1	TRBV15	CATSRDRQGQETQYF	TGTGCCACCAGCAGAGATAGACAGGGGCAAGAGACCCAGTACTTC
once	13	TRBJ2-7	TRBD1	TRBV11-2	CASKTGGLYEQYF	TGTGCCAGCAAGACAGGGGGACTTTACGAGCAGTACTTC
-	18	TRBJ2-3	TRBD2	TRBV4-3	CASSQAVVGGGVTDTQYF	TGCGCCAGCAGCCAAGCCGTGGTCGGCGGGGGGGTTACAGATACGCAGTATTTT
-	15	TRBJ1-6	TRBD1	TRBV6-5	CASQPRGLVGSPLHF	TGTGCCAGCCAACCGAGGGGGCTGGTAGGGTCACCCCTCCACTTT
-	15	TRBJ2-5	TRBD1	TRBV24-1	CATSDPGQGGETQYF	TGTGCCACCAGTGACCCGGGACAGGGTGGGGAGACCCAGTACTTC
once	13	TRBJ1-2	-	TRBV5-4	CASRSQTGAPGTF	TGTGCCAGCAGAAGCCAGACAGGCGCTCCGGGGACCTTC
-	14	TRBJ1-1	-	TRBV6-5	CASRPTGGHTEAFF	TGTGCCAGCAGACCGACGGGGGGACACACTGAAGCTTTCTTT
-	14	TRBJ2-7	-	TRBV9	CASSSRLVTSEQYF	TGTGCCAGCAGCTCGCGCCTCGTAACTAGCGAGCAGTACTTC
-	15	TRBJ2-2	-	TRBV7-9	CASSYRQVGTGELLF	TGTGCCAGCAGTTATAGACAGGTTGGAACCGGGGAGCTGCTTTTT
few	15	TRBJ1-2	-	TRBV11-2	CASSLDPGRVDGYTF	TGTGCCAGCAGCTTAGATCCCGGCAGGGTGGATGGCTACACCTTC
-	14	TRBJ2-5	TRBD1	TRBV7-2	CASSRHDRGGTQYF	TGTGCCAGCAGCCGCCACGACAGGGGGGGAACCCAGTACTTC